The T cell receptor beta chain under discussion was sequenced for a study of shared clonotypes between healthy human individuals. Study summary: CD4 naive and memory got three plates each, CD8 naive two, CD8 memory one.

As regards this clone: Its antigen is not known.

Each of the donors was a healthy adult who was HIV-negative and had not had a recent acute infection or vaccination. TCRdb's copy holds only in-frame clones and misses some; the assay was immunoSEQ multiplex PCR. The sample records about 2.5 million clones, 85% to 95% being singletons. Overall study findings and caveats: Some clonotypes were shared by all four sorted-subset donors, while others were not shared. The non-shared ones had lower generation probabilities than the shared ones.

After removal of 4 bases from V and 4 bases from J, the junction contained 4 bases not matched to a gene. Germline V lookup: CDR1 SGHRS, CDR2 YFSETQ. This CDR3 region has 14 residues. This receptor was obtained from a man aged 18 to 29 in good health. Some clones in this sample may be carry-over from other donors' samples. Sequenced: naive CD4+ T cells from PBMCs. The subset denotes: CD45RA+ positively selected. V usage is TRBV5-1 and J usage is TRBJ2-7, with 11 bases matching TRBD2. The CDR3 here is CASSRLAGNYEQYF. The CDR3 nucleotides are TGCGCCAGCAGCAGACTAGCGGGGAATTACGAGCAGTACTTC.